This TCR beta chain was captured by sequencing in a study of blood T cell repertoires in COVID-19. Study context: There were acute and convalescent COVID-19 samples, and they came from the United States, Italy and Spain. T cells, B-cell-depleted T cells, or PBMCs supplied cDNA or gDNA.

This clone has a single count. Study processing details: From reference gene primer amplification, estimates of nucleated cell counts were derived. Clones were sequenced by immunoSEQ multiplex PCR, and TCRdb holds only the in-frame ones, with some missing. Clonal size and the V and J genes are those of that table, whereas D and trimming came from the DNA. This sample has approximately 76,000 clones, with around nine tenths found just once. Material: peripheral blood. This sequence was found in a man younger than 45 with acute or convalescent COVID-19.

The CDR3 region is CASRKTSGRSTGELFF. The CDR3 bases are TGTGCCAGTAGGAAAACTAGCGGGAGATCCACCGGGGAGCTGTTTTTT. The genes are TRBV19 and TRBJ2-2; 11 bases line up with TRBD2. The CDR3 totals 16 residues. Germline trimming cut 6 bases from V and 4 bases from J; bases unmatched to any gene: 7. CDR1 and CDR2 (germline): LNHDA, SQIVND (reference sequence).